Listed below are T cell receptor beta chains from one sample, sequenced in a study of cytomegalovirus exposure and HLA in healthy donors. The method was immunoSEQ multiplex PCR; TCRdb's version includes in-frame clones alone and lacks a portion of them. The data show 150,000 to 200,000 clones, almost 85% seen once. Sequencing was performed on PBMCs. The receptors stem from a boy aged 5-17 years in good health and CMV-seronegative. Both conserved end residues are part of each CDR3. D genes are given only for firm matches. Expanded clones are given a class, and other clones once, few, many or no size at all.

TRBD2,NA,TRBV30,TRBJ2-1,CAWSVLSGRYNEQFF,TGTGCCTGGAGTGTTTTGAGCGGGAGGTACAATGAGCAGTTCTTC
TRBD2,NA,TRBV5-4,TRBJ2-7,CASSFRVGGSYEQYF,TGTGCCAGCAGCTTCAGGGTCGGGGGGTCCTACGAGCAGTACTTC
NA,NA,TRBV4-3,TRBJ1-6,CASSQGRNSPLHF,TGCGCCAGCAGCCAAGGGAGGAATTCACCCCTCCACTTT
NA,NA,TRBV27,TRBJ2-1,CASSSAGVLYNEQFF,TGTGCCAGCAGTTCAGCAGGGGTACTCTACAATGAGCAGTTCTTC
TRBD2,few,TRBV13,TRBJ2-7,CASSLGLTSGSSYEQYF,TGTGCCAGCAGCTTAGGCCTGACTAGCGGGAGCTCCTACGAGCAGTACTTC
TRBD1,NA,TRBV19,TRBJ2-5,CASSLDRGRETQYF,TGTGCCAGTAGTCTGGACAGGGGTAGAGAGACCCAGTACTTC
NA,NA,TRBV27,TRBJ1-2,CASSPQGKGYGYTF,TGTGCCAGCAGTCCCCAGGGGAAGGGCTATGGCTACACCTTC
TRBD1,NA,TRBV18,TRBJ1-5,CASSQGADQPQHF,TGTGCCAGCTCACAGGGGGCAGATCAGCCCCAGCATTTT
TRBD2,NA,TRBV29-1,TRBJ2-1,CSVNPGLAGGVEQFF,TGCAGCGTAAACCCTGGACTAGCGGGAGGAGTTGAGCAGTTCTTC
TRBD1,few,TRBV6-6,TRBJ1-2,CASSYSWDREDGYTF,TGTGCCAGCAGTTACTCGTGGGACAGGGAAGATGGCTACACCTTC
TRBD1,NA,TRBV19,TRBJ1-5,CASSIEGAGNQPQHF,TGTGCCAGTAGTATTGAGGGGGCAGGCAATCAGCCCCAGCATTTT
NA,few,TRBV4-3,TRBJ2-3,CASSQGGPRGSRTDTQYF,TGCGCCAGCAGCCAAGGTGGCCCCAGGGGCTCGCGCACAGATACGCAGTATTTT
TRBD2,NA,TRBV4-3,TRBJ2-3,CASSQEGAGGADTQYF,TGCGCCAGCAGCCAAGAAGGGGCGGGGGGAGCGGATACGCAGTATTTT
NA,NA,TRBV9,TRBJ1-4,CASSQTQASNEKLFF,TGTGCCAGCAGCCAGACACAGGCGTCTAATGAAAAACTGTTTTTT
NA,NA,TRBV5-1,TRBJ2-5,CASSYGSSAQETQYF,TGCGCCAGCAGCTATGGGTCTAGCGCCCAAGAGACCCAGTACTTC
TRBD2,NA,TRBV12-5,TRBJ2-3,CASGLVGRGVTDTQYF,TGTGCTAGTGGTTTGGTGGGTCGGGGGGTTACAGATACGCAGTATTTT
TRBD2,NA,TRBV29-1,TRBJ2-7,CSVLILAGGREQYF,TGCAGCGTTCTAATACTAGCGGGGGGACGGGAGCAGTACTTC
NA,NA,TRBV28,TRBJ1-1,CAGSVGRNTEAFF,TGTGCCGGGAGCGTAGGGAGGAACACTGAAGCTTTCTTT
NA,NA,TRBV9,TRBJ2-4,CASSVSEAKNIQYF,TGTGCCAGCAGCGTATCAGAAGCCAAAAACATTCAGTACTTC
TRBD2,NA,TRBV5-4,TRBJ2-7,CASSQSGGASYEQYF,TGTGCCAGCAGCCAAAGCGGGGGCGCCTCCTACGAGCAGTACTTC
TRBD1,once,TRBV7-8,TRBJ1-5,CASSSSGTGKMAQHF,TGTGCCAGCAGCTCGTCCGGGACAGGGAAAATGGCCCAGCATTTT
TRBD1,NA,TRBV2,TRBJ1-5,CASRDRGKVPQHF,TGTGCCAGCAGGGACAGGGGAAAGGTCCCCCAGCATTTT
NA,few,TRBV27,TRBJ1-2,CASSPLGDSSRAGYTF,TGTGCCAGCAGCCCATTAGGGGACTCCTCGCGGGCTGGCTACACCTTC
TRBD2,NA,TRBV12-5,TRBJ2-1,CASGPRTGLAGGPINNEQFF,TGTGCTAGTGGTCCCAGAACGGGACTAGCGGGGGGGCCAATCAACAATGAGCAGTTCTTC
TRBD1,NA,TRBV2,TRBJ2-5,CAGETGGFKETQYF,TGTGCCGGAGAGACAGGGGGGTTTAAAGAGACCCAGTACTTC
TRBD1,NA,TRBV7-2,TRBJ1-6,CASSSDRVGSPLHF,TGTGCCAGCAGCTCCGACAGGGTAGGCTCACCCCTCCACTTT
NA,NA,TRBV25-1,TRBJ2-5,CASSIGRRQETQYF,TGTGCCAGCAGTATTGGCAGGAGGCAAGAGACCCAGTACTTC
NA,once,TRBV2,TRBJ1-4,CASSVSGVSNEKLFF,TGTGCCAGCAGTGTATCAGGGGTCAGTAATGAAAAACTGTTTTTT
NA,NA,TRBV6-6,TRBJ1-4,CASSYGERGTNEKLFF,TGTGCCAGCAGTTACGGGGAAAGGGGGACTAATGAAAAACTGTTTTTT